This T cell receptor beta chain is from a study of monozygotic twins with inflammatory bowel disease. TCRdb reanalyzed the 5' RACE reads, giving one entry per CDR3 protein sequence and no DNA. Here the sample table reports about 380,000 distinct CDR3 sequences. CDR1 and CDR2 from the germline V gene are SGHTA and FQGTGA. The CDR3 is 13 residues long. Sequenced input: blood. This receptor was taken from a human donor with ulcerative colitis or Crohn's disease, or a healthy co-twin of an affected twin (not recorded which). V gene TRBV7-3 combines with J gene TRBJ2-7; TCRdb's D call, TRBD1, is unchecked because there is no DNA. The chain's CDR3 is CASSPPGGLEQYF.